Here is one TCR beta chain with its context. The CDR3 consists of 15 residues. Germline CDR1 reads LGHNT; CDR2 reads FRNRAP. V was clipped by 4 bases and J by 9 bases; unmatched bases: 14. This sample stems from a study of blood T cell repertoires in COVID-19. Clones were sequenced by immunoSEQ multiplex PCR, and TCRdb holds only the in-frame ones, with some missing. The table has approximately 130,000 clones, roughly four fifths seen once. This TCR was recovered from a man aged 30-40 years who had recovered from COVID-19. This chain uses TRBV12-5 with TRBJ1-2; TRBD1 agrees at 7 bases. The material sequenced was PBMCs or T cells enriched from blood (not recorded which). CDR3 amino acids: CASGSGQLQSRSYTF. In nucleotides, the CDR3 is TGTGCTAGTGGTTCGGGACAGCTTCAAAGCCGGAGCTACACCTTC.